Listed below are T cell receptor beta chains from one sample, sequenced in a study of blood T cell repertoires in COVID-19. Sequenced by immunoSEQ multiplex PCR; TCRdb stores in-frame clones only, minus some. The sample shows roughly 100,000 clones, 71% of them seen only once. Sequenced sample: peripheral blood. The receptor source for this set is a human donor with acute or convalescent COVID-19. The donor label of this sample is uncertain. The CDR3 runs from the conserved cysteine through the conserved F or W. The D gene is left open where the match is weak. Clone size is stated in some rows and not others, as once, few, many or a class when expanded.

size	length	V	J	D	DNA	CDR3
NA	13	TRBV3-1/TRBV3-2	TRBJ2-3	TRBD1	TGTGCCAGCAGGGCAGGGGGCGCAGATACGCAGTATTTT	CASRAGGADTQYF
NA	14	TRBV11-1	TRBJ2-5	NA	TGTGCCAGCAGCCACGTCGGGGGGCTGGAGACCCAGTACTTC	CASSHVGGLETQYF
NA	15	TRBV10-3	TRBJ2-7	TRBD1	TGTGCCATCAGCCGGGACAGGGGAAGGGCCTACGAGCAGTACTTC	CAISRDRGRAYEQYF
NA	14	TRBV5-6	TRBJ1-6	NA	TGTGCCTCCAGCCGGGGGGCGAACAATTCACCCCTCCACTTT	CASSRGANNSPLHF
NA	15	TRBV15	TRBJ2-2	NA	TGTGCCACCAGCAGGATACAGGGATACACCGGGGAGCTGTTTTTT	CATSRIQGYTGELFF
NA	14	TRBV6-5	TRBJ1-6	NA	TGTGCCAGCAGTTCACAGGGTCAGGATTCACCCCTCCACTTT	CASSSQGQDSPLHF
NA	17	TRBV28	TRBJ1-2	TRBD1	TGTGCCAGCAGTCGGGGACAGGGCGACGAAGCTAACTATGGCTACACCTTC	CASSRGQGDEANYGYTF
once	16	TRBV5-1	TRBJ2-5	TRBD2	TGCGCCAGCAGCTTGGTTCCAGCGGGGCCCGGGGAGACCCAGTACTTC	CASSLVPAGPGETQYF
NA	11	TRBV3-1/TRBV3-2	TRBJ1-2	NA	TGTGCCAGCAGCCACTACTATGGCTACACCTTC	CASSHYYGYTF
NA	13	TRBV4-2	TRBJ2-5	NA	TGTGCCAGCAGCCTTGACATACAAGAGACCCAGTACTTC	CASSLDIQETQYF
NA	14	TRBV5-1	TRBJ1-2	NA	TGCGCCAGCAGCTTGGCCGGACAGTATTATGGCTACACCTTC	CASSLAGQYYGYTF
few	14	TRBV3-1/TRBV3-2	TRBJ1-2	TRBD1	TGTGCCAGCAGCCCCCCGGGACAGGGATCTGGCTACACCTTC	CASSPPGQGSGYTF
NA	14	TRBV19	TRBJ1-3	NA	TGTGCCAGTACGCTACAGGGAGCTGGAAACACCATATATTTT	CASTLQGAGNTIYF
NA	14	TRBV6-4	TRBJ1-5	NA	TGTGCCAGCATTTCCAGGGATAGCAATCAGCCCCAGCATTTT	CASISRDSNQPQHF
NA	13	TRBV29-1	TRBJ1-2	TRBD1	TGCAGCGTTGAGGAACCCGGGACAGGGGGCTACACCTTC	CSVEEPGTGGYTF
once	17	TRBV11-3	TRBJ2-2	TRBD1	TGTGCCAGCAGCTGGACAGGGGGTCAAGGGGACACCGGGGAGCTGTTTTTT	CASSWTGGQGDTGELFF
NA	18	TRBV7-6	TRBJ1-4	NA	TGTGCCAGCAGCCGCTCTCAACGACAGTTTGCAACTAATGAAAAACTGTTTTTT	CASSRSQRQFATNEKLFF
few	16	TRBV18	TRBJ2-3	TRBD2	TGTGCCAGCTCACCATACAGCGGGGGTTACACAGATACGCAGTATTTT	CASSPYSGGYTDTQYF
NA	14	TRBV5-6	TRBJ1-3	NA	TGTGCCAGCAGCTTATGGAGCTCTGGAAACACCATATATTTT	CASSLWSSGNTIYF
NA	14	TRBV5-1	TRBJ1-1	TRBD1	TGCGCCAGCAGCTTGGTTACAGGGGACACTGAAGCTTTCTTT	CASSLVTGDTEAFF
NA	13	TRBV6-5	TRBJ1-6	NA	TGTGCCAGCAGCACAACAGGGCCTTCACCCCTCCACTTT	CASSTTGPSPLHF
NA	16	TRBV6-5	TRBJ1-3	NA	TGTGCCAGCAGTTCTTTGGGGGGGAACTCTGGAAACACCATATATTTT	CASSSLGGNSGNTIYF
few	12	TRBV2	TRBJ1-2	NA	TGTGCCAGCAGCTACCAGGGCTATGGCTACACCTTC	CASSYQGYGYTF
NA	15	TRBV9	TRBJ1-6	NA	TGTGCCAGCAGCCTCTCAGGGGACGGGAATTCACCCCTCCACTTT	CASSLSGDGNSPLHF
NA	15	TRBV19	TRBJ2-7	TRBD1	TGTGCCAGTAGTCCCGGGACAGGATACTCCTACGAGCAGTACTTC	CASSPGTGYSYEQYF
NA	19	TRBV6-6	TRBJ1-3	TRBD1	TGTGCCAGCAGTCCCTGGACAGGAGCCCTGTCGCGCTCTGGAAACACCATATATTTT	CASSPWTGALSRSGNTIYF
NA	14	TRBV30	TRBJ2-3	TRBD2	TGTGCCTGGCGCACTAGCGGGGGGGACGATACGCAGTATTTT	CAWRTSGGDDTQYF
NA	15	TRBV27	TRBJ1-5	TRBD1	TGTGCCAGCAATTTTGGGACAGGGCTAGATCAGCCCCAGCATTTT	CASNFGTGLDQPQHF
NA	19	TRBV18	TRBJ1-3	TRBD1	TGTGCCAGCTCACCGAAGGGGACAGGGGATATACTGTTCGGAAACACCATATATTTT	CASSPKGTGDILFGNTIYF
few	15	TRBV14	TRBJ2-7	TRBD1	TGTGCCAGCAGCCAGAGGGACAGCAGCTCCTACGAGCAGTACTTC	CASSQRDSSSYEQYF
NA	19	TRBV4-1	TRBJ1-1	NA	TGCGCCAGCAGCCAAGTTCCCTTCCTTATCGGACAACCGAACACTGAAGCTTTCTTT	CASSQVPFLIGQPNTEAFF
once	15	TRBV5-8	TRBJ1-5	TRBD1	TGTGCCAGCAGCTGGGGACAGGGGGAAAGTCAGCCCCAGCATTTT	CASSWGQGESQPQHF
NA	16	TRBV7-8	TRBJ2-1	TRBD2	TGTGCCAGCAGCTACGGACTAGCGGGAGGTAGGGATGAGCAGTTCTTC	CASSYGLAGGRDEQFF
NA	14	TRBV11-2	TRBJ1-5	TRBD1	TGTGCCAGCAGCTTGGGACAGGGGAGTCAGCCCCAGCATTTT	CASSLGQGSQPQHF
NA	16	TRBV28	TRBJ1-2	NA	TGTGCCAGCAGTCCGAGAGCGGCTCGGACTAACTATGGCTACACCTTC	CASSPRAARTNYGYTF
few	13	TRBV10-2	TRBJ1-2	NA	TGCGCCAGCAGTGAAGCCGGGATGGGGGGCTACACCTTC	CASSEAGMGGYTF
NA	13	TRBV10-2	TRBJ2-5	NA	TGCGCCAGCAGGGCTCCGGGACCGGGGGTCCAGTACTTC	CASRAPGPGVQYF
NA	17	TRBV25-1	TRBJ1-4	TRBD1	TGTGCCAGCAGTGAATCCGTCAGGGGGCGGTTTAATGAAAAACTGTTTTTT	CASSESVRGRFNEKLFF
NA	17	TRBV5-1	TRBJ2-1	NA	TGCGCCAGCAGCTTGTCCTCCCGGGGGGCAGGCTACAATGAGCAGTTCTTC	CASSLSSRGAGYNEQFF
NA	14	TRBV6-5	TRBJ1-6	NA	TGTGCCAGCAAGATCGGACAGAGCAATTCACCCCTCCACTTT	CASKIGQSNSPLHF
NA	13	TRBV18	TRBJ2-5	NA	TGTGCCAGCTCACCAATGGAGATGGTGACCCAGTACTTC	CASSPMEMVTQYF
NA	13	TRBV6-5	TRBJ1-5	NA	TGTGCCAGTAGTTACGACAGTACTCAGCCCCAGCATTTT	CASSYDSTQPQHF
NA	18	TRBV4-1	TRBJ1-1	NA	TGCGCCAGCAGCCAAGATCCATGGGGGGGCGATTATTGGGGTGAAGCTTTCTTT	CASSQDPWGGDYWGEAFF
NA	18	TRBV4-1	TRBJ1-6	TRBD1	TGCGCCAGCAGCCAAGATGTCTTCCAGGGGGCTGACTTTCCACCCCTCCACTTT	CASSQDVFQGADFPPLHF
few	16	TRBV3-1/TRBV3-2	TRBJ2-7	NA	TGTGCCAGCAGCCCATCTGGACAGCTAAAAAACTACGAGCAGTACTTC	CASSPSGQLKNYEQYF
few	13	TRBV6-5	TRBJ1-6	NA	TGTGCCAGCAACATCCAGGGGCTTGGACCCCTCCACTTT	CASNIQGLGPLHF